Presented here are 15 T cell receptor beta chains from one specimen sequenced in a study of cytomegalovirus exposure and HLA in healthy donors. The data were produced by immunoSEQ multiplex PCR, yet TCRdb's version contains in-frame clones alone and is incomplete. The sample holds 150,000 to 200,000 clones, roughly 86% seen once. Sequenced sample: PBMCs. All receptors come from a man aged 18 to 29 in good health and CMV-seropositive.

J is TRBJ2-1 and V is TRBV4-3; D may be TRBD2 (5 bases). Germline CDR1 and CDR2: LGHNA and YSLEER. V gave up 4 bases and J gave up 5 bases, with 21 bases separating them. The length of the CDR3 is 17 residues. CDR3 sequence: CASSLPPGSGRNNEQFF. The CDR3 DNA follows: TGCGCCAGCAGCCTCCCTCCGGGGAGCGGACGAAACAATGAGCAGTTCTTC.

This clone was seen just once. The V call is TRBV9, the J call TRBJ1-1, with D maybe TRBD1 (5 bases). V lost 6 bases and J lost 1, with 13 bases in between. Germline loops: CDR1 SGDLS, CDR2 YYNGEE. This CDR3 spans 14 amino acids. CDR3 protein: CASKGGGSNTEAFF. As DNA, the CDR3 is TGTGCCAGCAAAGGTGGGGGGTCGAACACTGAAGCTTTCTTT.

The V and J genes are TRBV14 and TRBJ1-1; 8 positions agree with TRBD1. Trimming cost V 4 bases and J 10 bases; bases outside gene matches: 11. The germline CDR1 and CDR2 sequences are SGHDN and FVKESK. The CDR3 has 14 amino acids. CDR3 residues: CASSPLSGGSLAFF. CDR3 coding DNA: TGTGCCAGCAGCCCATTATCAGGGGGCTCGTTAGCTTTCTTT.

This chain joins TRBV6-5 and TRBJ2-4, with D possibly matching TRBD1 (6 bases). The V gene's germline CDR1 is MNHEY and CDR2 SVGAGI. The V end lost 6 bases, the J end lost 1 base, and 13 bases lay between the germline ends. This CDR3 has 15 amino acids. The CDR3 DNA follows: TGTGCCAGCAGAGTAACAGGGCTTGCCAAAAACATTCAGTACTTC. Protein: CASRVTGLAKNIQYF.

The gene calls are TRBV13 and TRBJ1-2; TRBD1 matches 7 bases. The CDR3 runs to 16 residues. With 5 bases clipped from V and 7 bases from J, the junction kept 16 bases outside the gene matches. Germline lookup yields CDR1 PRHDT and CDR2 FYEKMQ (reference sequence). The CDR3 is CASSPRTGRSVIGYTF. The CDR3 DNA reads TGTGCCAGCAGCCCACGGACAGGCCGTTCAGTGATTGGCTACACCTTC.

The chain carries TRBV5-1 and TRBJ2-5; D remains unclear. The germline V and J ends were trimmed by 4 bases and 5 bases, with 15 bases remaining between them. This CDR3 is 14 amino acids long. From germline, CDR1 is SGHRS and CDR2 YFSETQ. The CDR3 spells CASSPRPSRETQYF. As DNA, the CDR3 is TGCGCCAGCAGCCCGCGACCTAGTCGGGAGACCCAGTACTTC.

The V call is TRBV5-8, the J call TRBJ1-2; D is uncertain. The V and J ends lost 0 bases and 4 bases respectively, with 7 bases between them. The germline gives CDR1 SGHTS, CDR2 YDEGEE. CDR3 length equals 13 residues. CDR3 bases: TGTGCCAGCAGCTTGGGAAAAGCCTATGGCTACACCTTC. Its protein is CASSLGKAYGYTF. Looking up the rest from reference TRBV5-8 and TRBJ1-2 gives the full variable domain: EAGVTQSPTHLIKTRGQQATLRCSPISGHTSVYWYQQALGLGLQFLLWYDEGEERNRGNFPPRFSGRQFPNYSSELNVNALELEDSALYLCASSLGKAYGYTFGSGTRLTVV.

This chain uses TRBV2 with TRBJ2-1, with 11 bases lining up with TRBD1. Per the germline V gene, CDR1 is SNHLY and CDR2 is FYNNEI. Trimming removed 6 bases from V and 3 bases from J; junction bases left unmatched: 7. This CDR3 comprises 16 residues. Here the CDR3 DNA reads TGTGCCAGCAGATTGCTGGGGACAGGGGGCTACAATGAGCAGTTCTTC. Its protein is CASRLLGTGGYNEQFF.

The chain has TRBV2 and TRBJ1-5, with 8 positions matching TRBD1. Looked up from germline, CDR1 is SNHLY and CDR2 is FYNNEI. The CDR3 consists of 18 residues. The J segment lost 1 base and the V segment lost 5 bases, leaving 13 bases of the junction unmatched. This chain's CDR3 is CASSSTGGVILSNQPQHF. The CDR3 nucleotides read TGTGCCAGCAGTTCAACAGGGGGAGTGATTTTGAGCAATCAGCCCCAGCATTTT.

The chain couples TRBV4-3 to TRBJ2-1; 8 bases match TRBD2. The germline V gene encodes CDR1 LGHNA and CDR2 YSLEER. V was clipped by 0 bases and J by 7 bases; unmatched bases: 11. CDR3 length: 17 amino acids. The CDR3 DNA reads TGCGCCAGCAGCCAAGATTTAAGGATAGCGGGACGAAATGAGCAGTTCTTC. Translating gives CASSQDLRIAGRNEQFF.

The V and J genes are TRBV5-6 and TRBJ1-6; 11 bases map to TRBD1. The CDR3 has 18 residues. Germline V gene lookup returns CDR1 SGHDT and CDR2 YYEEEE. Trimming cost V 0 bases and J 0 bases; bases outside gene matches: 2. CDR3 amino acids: CASSLGGTGGSYNSPLHF. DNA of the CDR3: TGTGCCAGCAGCTTGGGGGGGACAGGGGGCTCCTATAATTCACCCCTCCACTTT. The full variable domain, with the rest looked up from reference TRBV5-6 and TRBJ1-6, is DAGVTQSPTHLIKTRGQQVTLRCSPKSGHDTVSWYQQALGQGPQFIFQYYEEEERQRGNFPDRFSGHQFPNYSSELNVNALLLGDSALYLCASSLGGTGGSYNSPLHFGNGTRLTVT.

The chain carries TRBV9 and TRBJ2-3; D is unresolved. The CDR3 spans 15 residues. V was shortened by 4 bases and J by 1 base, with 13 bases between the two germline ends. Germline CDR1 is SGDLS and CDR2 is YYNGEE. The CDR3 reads CASSPRALGTDTQYF. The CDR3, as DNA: TGTGCCAGCAGCCCCCGAGCGCTTGGCACAGATACGCAGTATTTT.

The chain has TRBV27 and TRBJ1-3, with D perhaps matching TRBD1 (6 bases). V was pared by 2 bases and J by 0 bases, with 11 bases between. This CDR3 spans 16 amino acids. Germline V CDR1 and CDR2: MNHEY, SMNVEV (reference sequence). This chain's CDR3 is CASSLPRTVSGNTIYF. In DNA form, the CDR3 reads TGTGCCAGCAGTTTACCTCGGACAGTCTCTGGAAACACCATATATTTT.

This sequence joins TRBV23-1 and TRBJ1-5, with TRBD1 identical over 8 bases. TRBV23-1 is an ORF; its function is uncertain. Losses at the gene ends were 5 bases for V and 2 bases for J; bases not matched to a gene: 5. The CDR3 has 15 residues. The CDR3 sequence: CASSDRGSGNQPQHF. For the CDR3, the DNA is TGCGCCAGCAGTGACAGGGGTTCGGGCAATCAGCCCCAGCATTTT.

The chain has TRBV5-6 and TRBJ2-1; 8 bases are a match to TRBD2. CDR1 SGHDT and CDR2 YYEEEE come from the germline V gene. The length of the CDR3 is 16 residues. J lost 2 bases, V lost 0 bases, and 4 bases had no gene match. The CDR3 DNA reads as TGTGCCAGCAGCTTGGCGCAGCGGGAGCCCTACAATGAGCAGTTCTTC. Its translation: CASSLAQREPYNEQFF.